This T cell receptor (beta chain) derives from a study of immune heterogeneity within non-small cell lung tumors. Study-wide results and limits: Significant yet moderate, the positive correlation between local T-cell clonality and local tumor mutational burden reached an R of about 0.33. Within a patient, dominant CDR3 beta clonotypes were shared across sites, though different locations had unique frequent clones.

Multiplex PCR was performed with 32 V and 13 J primers, and it amplified TCR beta CDR3. TCRdb re-called the multiplex PCR reads through MiXCR, storing one row per CDR3 protein. Of over 8,500 distinct CDR3 sequences in the sample, roughly 26% were seen once. Bulk tumor genomic DNA, around 590 ng per sample, was used as template. Taken during surgery, several biopsies per primary tumor were spaced as far apart as possible within the tumor mass. Patients underwent curative surgery for untreated, newly diagnosed non-small cell lung cancer. Newly diagnosed patients with non-small cell lung cancer who were having surgery with curative intent served as donors. To note about this clonotype: What it binds is not known.

The CDR3 spans 12 residues. Trimming took 11 bases from V and 4 from J, leaving 14 bases between them. The V gene's germline CDR1 is SEHNR and CDR2 FQNEAQ (reference sequence). Material: lung tumor tissue. This TCR was recovered from a man over 45 with non-small cell lung cancer. This chain uses TRBV7-9 with TRBJ1-1, with D possibly TRBD1 on 6 matching bases. The CDR3, as DNA: TGTGCCGCGGGAGGGGGGGGCACTGAAGCTTTCTTT. Its protein product is CAAGGGGTEAFF.